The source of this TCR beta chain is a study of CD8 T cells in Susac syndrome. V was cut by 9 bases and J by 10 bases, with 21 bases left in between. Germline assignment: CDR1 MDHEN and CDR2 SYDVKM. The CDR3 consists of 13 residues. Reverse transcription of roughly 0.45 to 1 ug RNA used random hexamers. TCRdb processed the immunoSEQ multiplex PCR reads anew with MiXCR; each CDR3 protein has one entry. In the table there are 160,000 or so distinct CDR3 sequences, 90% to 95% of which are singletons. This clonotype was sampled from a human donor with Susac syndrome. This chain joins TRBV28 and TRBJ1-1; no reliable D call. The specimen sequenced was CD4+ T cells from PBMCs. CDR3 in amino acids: CASLRNLDVRAFF. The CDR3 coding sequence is TGTGCCAGTCTTAGGAACTTGGATGTAAGAGCTTTCTTT.